The T cell receptor (beta chain) under discussion was sequenced for a study of blood T cells in healthy people across ages. Study at large: T cells yielded about one barcoded beta molecule per two cells through template switching.

General observations from the study: Naive and antigen-experienced cells could not be conclusively compared, given unsorted PBMCs. Estimates of total diversity, which came from one million sequenced T cells, were considered to be underestimates.

The use of a sample-barcoded 5' primer and a J-beta primer mix characterized a second PCR of about 7 to 12 cycles. Each CDR3 protein gets one entry after TCRdb re-called the 5' RACE reads with MiXCR. The sample lists 2 million or so distinct CDR3 sequences; less than 50% were seen once. In regard to this clonotype: Antigen unknown. A read error may account for a junction end that differs from germline.

The source of this sequence is a woman in her forties in good health. Sequenced material: blood.

DNA for the CDR3: TGCGGCGTCGGGAGGGGACAGCAAGAGACCCAGTACTTC. This translates into CGVGRGQQETQYF. This chain connects TRBV29-1 to TRBJ2-5, with a possible D match to TRBD2 (8 bases). CDR1 SQVTM and CDR2 ANQGSEA come from the germline V gene. This CDR3 comprises 13 residues.